The 3 T cell receptor beta chains presented below share a single source sample, sequenced in a study of shared clonotypes between healthy human individuals (TCRdb year 2020). CD8 naive samples were CD45RO-negative cells positively selected for CCR7, giving a CD45RA+CCR7+ population that excluded TemRA cells. Library preparation used the immunoSEQ multiplex PCR assay. Entries here come from immuneACCESS through TCRdb and include only in-frame sequences with V and J called. Some clones fail to appear in such tables; in the studies checked, an unresolved V gene covers under half of the shortfall, and the cause of the remainder is unknown. The sample profile shows about 700,000 clones; 92% of them were found once. The top ten clonotypes cover about a quarter of the sample. The sequenced material came from naive CD8+ T cells sorted from blood. Reading the label with the study, this specimen's cell subset or site is: CD45RA+CCR7+. These receptors were obtained from a young man in good health.

The rearrangement links TRBV11-2 to TRBJ2-7; 13 bases align to TRBD2. The germline gives CDR1 SGHAT, CDR2 FQNNGV. The CDR3 is 19 amino acids. V lost 3 bases and J lost 0; bases outside the gene matches: 11. The CDR3 DNA follows: TGTGCCAGCAGCTTCGGGGAACTAGCGGGAGGGCCCAGCTCCTACGAGCAGTACTTC. This sequence encodes CASSFGELAGGPSSYEQYF.

The J gene is TRBJ2-3, the V gene TRBV20-1; tentative D call: TRBD1 (5 bases). V dropped 6 bases and J dropped 6 bases, with 10 bases sitting between them. The V gene's germline CDR1 is DFQATT and CDR2 SNEGSKA (reference sequence). The CDR3 covers 11 residues. The CDR3 protein is CSAGLLDTQYF. CDR3 DNA: TGCAGTGCGGGGCTCCTGGATACGCAGTATTTT.

This clone came up a few times. The rearrangement links TRBV30 to TRBJ1-3; D perhaps matches TRBD1 (6 bases). V lost 3 bases to trimming and J lost 0 bases, with 24 bases between them. This CDR3 region has 19 residues. Germline assignment: CDR1 GTSNPN and CDR2 SVGIG (reference sequence). The CDR3 coding sequence is TGTGCCTGGAGCCCGAGGGGGGAAAAACCCAAGTCCTCTGGAAACACCATATATTTT. It yields the protein CAWSPRGEKPKSSGNTIYF.